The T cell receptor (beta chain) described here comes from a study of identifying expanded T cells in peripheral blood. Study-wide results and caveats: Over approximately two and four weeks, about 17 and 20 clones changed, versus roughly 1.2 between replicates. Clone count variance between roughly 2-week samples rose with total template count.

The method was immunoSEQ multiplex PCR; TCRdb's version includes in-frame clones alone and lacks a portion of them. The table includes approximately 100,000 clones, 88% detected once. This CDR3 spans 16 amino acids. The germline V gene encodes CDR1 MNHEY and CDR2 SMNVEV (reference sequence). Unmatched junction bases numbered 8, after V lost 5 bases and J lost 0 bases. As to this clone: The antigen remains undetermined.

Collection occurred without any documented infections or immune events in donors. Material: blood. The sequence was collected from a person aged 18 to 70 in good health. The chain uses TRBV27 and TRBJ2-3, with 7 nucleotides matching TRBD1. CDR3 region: CASSIDRAPSTDTQYF. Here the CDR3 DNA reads TGTGCCAGCAGTATCGACAGGGCACCTAGCACAGATACGCAGTATTTT.